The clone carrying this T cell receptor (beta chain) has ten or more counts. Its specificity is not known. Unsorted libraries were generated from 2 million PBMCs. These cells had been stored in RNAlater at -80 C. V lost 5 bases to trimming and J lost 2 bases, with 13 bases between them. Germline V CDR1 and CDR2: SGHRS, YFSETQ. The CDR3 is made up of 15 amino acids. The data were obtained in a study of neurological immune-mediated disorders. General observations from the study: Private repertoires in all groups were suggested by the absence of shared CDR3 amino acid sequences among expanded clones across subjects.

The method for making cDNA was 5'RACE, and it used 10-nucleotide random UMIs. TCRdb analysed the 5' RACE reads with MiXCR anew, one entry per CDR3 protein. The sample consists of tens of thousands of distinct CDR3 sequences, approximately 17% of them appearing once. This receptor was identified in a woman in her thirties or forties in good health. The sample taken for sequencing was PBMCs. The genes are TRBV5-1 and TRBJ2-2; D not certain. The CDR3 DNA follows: TGCGCCAGCAGTATCACCTCCCCTAACACCGGGGAGCTGTTTTTT. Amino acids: CASSITSPNTGELFF.